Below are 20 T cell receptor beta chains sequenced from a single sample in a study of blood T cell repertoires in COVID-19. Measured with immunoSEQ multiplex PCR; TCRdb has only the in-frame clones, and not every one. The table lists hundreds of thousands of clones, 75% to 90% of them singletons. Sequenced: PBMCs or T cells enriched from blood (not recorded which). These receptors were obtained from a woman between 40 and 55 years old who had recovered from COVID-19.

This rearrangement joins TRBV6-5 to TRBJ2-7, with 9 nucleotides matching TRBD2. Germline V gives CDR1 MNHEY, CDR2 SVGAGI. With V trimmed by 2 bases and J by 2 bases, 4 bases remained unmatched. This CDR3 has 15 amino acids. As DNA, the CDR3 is TGTGCCAGCAGTTACAATAGCGGGAGCCCCTACGAGCAGTACTTC. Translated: CASSYNSGSPYEQYF.

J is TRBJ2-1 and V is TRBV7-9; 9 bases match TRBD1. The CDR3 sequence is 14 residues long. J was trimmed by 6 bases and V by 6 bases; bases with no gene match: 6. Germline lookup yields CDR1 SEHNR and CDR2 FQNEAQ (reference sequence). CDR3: CASSRDREPNEQFF. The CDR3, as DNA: TGTGCCAGCAGTAGGGACAGGGAACCCAATGAGCAGTTCTTC.

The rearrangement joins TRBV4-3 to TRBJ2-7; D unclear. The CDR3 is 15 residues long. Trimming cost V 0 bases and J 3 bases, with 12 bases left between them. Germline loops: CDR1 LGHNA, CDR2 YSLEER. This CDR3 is CASSQDLVTDYEQYF. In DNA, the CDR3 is TGCGCCAGCAGCCAAGACCTAGTCACCGACTACGAGCAGTACTTC.

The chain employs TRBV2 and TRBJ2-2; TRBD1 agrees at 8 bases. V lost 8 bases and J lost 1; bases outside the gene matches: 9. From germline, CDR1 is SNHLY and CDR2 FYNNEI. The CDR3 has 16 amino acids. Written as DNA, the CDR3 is TGTGCCAGCGGAACCCCGGACAGGGTGAACACCGGGGAGCTGTTTTTT. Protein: CASGTPDRVNTGELFF.

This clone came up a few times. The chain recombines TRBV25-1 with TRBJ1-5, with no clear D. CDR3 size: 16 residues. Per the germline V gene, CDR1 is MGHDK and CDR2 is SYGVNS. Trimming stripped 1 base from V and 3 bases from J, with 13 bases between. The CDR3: CASSEFEGRNNQPQHF. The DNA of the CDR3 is TGTGCCAGCAGTGAATTTGAGGGCAGGAACAATCAGCCCCAGCATTTT.

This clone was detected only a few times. The CDR3 loop is CASSLGYSYNEQFF. The CDR3 nucleotides read TGTGCCAGCAGCTTAGGGTATAGCTACAATGAGCAGTTCTTC. The chain carries TRBV11-2 and TRBJ2-1; D gene unclear. The CDR3 extends over 14 amino acids. Germline CDR1 SGHAT, CDR2 FQNNGV. The V end lost 1 base, the J end lost 3 bases, and 7 bases lay between the germline ends.

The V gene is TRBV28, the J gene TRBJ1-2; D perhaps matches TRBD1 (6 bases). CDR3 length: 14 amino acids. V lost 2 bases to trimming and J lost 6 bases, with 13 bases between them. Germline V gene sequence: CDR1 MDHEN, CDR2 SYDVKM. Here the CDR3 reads CASSLLKGVHGYTF. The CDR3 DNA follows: TGTGCCAGCAGTTTACTTAAGGGGGTTCATGGCTACACCTTC.

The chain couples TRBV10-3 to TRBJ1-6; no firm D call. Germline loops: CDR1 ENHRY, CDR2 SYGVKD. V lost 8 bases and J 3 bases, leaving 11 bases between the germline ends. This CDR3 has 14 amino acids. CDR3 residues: CAISDRVYNSPLHF. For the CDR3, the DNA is TGTGCCATCTCAGACCGGGTCTATAATTCACCCCTCCACTTT.

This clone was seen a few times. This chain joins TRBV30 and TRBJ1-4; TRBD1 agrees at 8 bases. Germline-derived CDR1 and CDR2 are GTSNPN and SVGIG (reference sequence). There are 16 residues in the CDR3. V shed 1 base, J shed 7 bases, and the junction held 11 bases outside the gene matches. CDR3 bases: TGTGCCTGGAGTGGGTCTCTGACAGGGGCGAGTGAAAAACTGTTTTTT. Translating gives CAWSGSLTGASEKLFF.

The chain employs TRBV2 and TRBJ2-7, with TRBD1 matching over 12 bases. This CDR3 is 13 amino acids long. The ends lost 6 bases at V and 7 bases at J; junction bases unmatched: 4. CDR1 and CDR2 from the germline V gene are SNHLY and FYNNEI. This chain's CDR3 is CASRGQGAWEQYF. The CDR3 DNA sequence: TGTGCCAGCAGGGGACAGGGGGCGTGGGAGCAGTACTTC.

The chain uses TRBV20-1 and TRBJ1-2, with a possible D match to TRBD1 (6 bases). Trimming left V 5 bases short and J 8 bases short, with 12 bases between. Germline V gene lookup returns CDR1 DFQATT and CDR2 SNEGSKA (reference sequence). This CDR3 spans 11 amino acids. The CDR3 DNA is TGCAGTGCTTTACAGGGCGAAGGCTACACCTTC. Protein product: CSALQGEGYTF.

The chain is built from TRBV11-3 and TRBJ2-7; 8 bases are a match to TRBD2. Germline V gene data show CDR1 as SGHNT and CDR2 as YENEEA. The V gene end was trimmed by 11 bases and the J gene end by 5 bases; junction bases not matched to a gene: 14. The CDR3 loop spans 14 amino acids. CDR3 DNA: TGTGCCTCCCCCAGAAAGCGGGAGTTTAACGAGCAGTACTTC. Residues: CASPRKREFNEQYF.

CDR3 protein: CAWISLDRVTGELFF. The DNA for the CDR3 is TGTGCCTGGATTTCTCTGGACAGGGTCACCGGGGAGCTGTTTTTT. The chain couples TRBV30 to TRBJ2-2, with 8 bases fitting TRBD1. Germline V gene lookup returns CDR1 GTSNPN and CDR2 SVGIG (reference sequence). CDR3 length equals 15 residues. V shed 4 bases, J shed 4 bases, and the junction held 8 bases outside the gene matches.

CDR3 DNA: TGTGCCAGCACGGGAGGGAGGGACTTCCTGGGGGGGCAGTACTTC. It is translated as CASTGGRDFLGGQYF. The V and J genes are TRBV28 and TRBJ2-7; TRBD2 matches at 8 bases. The CDR3 consists of 15 residues. The ends lost 7 bases at V and 9 bases at J; junction bases unmatched: 17. Per germline, CDR1 MDHEN and CDR2 SYDVKM.

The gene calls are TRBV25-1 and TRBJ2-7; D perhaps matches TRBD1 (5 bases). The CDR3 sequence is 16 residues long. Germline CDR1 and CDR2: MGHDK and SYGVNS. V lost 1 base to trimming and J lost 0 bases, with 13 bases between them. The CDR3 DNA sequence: TGTGCCAGCAGTGAATGGGGCGGCTTAGGCTCCTACGAGCAGTACTTC. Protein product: CASSEWGGLGSYEQYF.

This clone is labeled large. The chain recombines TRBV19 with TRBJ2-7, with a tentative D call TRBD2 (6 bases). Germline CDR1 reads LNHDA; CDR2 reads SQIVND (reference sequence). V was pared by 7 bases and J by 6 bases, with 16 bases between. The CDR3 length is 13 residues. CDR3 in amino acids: CASKVGGSLEQYF. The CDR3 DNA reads TGTGCCAGTAAAGTAGGAGGGAGCCTCGAGCAGTACTTC.

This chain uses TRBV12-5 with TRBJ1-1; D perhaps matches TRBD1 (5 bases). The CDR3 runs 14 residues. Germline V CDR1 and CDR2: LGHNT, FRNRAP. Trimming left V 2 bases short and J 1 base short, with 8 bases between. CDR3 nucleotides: TGTGCTAGTGGTTTGAATGGGGCGAACACTGAAGCTTTCTTT. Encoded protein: CASGLNGANTEAFF.

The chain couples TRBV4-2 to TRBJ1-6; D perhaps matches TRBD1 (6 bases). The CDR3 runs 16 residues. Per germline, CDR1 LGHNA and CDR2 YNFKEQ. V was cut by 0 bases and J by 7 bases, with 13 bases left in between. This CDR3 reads CASSQDYGDRNSPLHF. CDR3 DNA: TGTGCCAGCAGCCAAGATTATGGAGACAGGAATTCACCCCTCCACTTT.

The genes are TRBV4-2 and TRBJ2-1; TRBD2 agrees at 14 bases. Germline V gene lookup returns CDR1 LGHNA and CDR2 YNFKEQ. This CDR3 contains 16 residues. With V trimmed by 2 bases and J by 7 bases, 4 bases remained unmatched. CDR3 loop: CASSQTRTSGRNEQFF. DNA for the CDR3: TGTGCCAGCAGCCAAACCCGGACTAGCGGGAGGAATGAGCAGTTCTTC.

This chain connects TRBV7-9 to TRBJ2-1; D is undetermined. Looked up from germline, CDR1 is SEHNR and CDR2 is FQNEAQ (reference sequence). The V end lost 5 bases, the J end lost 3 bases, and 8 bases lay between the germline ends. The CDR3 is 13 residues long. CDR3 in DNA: TGTGCCAGCAGCCGCCGAGACTACAATGAGCAGTTCTTC. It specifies CASSRRDYNEQFF.